This T cell receptor (beta chain) was captured in a study of human T cells and chemical hapten exposure. Trimming took off 2 bases at V and 8 bases at J, with 9 bases between the two ends. CDR1 is SGHTA, CDR2 FQGNSA, per germline. The CDR3 is 12 residues long. Each CDR3 protein is one row after TCRdb ran MiXCR on the RACE reads. The sample contains about 260,000 distinct CDR3 sequences, about 9% of which appear only once. The time point was: pre-sensitization, week 0. As to treatment: therapeutic diphenylcyclopropenone sensitization with weekly scalp DPC. Here the sequenced sample was whole blood, taken in connection with sensitization to the hapten diphenylcyclopropenone (DPC). The sequence was obtained from a middle-aged woman with alopecia areata. Some clones in this sample may be carry-over from other donors' samples. V is TRBV7-2 and J is TRBJ2-5; TRBD2 is a possible D gene (5 bases). The CDR3 DNA sequence: TGTGCCAGCAGCTTATTAACGGGAACCCAGTACTTC. It encodes CASSLLTGTQYF.